Listed here are 6 T cell receptor beta chains from one sample, sequenced in a study of Ad26.COV2.S vaccination and SARS-CoV-2 variants. Data came from immunoSEQ multiplex PCR; TCRdb stores just in-frame clones and leaves some out. Seen here are approximately 340,000 clones, under 95% observed once, and the top ten hold 3.5% to 4.5%. Material: peripheral blood, obtained after recovery from COVID-19. The receptors originated from a human donor who had recovered from COVID-19.

The chain employs TRBV11-2 and TRBJ1-5; D unresolved. Germline assignment: CDR1 SGHAT and CDR2 FQNNGV. This CDR3 is 13 amino acids long. V lost 0 bases and J lost 6, with 6 bases in between. CDR3 coding DNA: TGTGCCAGCAGCTTAGAGATTGCTCAGCCCCAGCATTTT. Its translation is CASSLEIAQPQHF.

The gene calls are TRBV7-6 and TRBJ2-2; weak D call: TRBD2 (5 bases). CDR3 length equals 13 residues. Deletions cut 1 base from V and 7 bases from J, with 7 bases between. In germline, CDR1 is SGHVS, CDR2 FNYEAQ. Here the CDR3 reads CASSLVAGGELFF. Written as DNA, the CDR3 is TGTGCCAGCAGCTTAGTTGCGGGCGGGGAGCTGTTTTTT. Filled out from reference TRBV7-6 and TRBJ2-2, the complete variable domain reads GAGVSQSPRYKVTKRGQDVALRCDPISGHVSLYWYRQALGQGPEFLTYFNYEAQQDKSGLPNDRFSAERPEGSISTLTIQRTEQRDSAMYRCASSLVAGGELFFGEGSRLTVL.

The J gene is TRBJ2-1, the V gene TRBV2, with 12 nucleotides matching TRBD2. Trimming cost V 5 bases and J 8 bases; bases outside gene matches: 4. Germline assignment: CDR1 SNHLY and CDR2 FYNNEI. The CDR3 is 14 residues long. The CDR3 spells CASSTSGGPDEQFF. CDR3 sequence (DNA): TGTGCCAGCAGTACTAGCGGGGGGCCCGATGAGCAGTTCTTC.

This clone occurred once. The genes are TRBV7-9 and TRBJ2-7, with D hard to call. The germline V gene encodes CDR1 SEHNR and CDR2 FQNEAQ (reference sequence). This CDR3 is 14 amino acids long. The V gene lost 3 bases and the J gene lost 3 bases, with 12 bases spanning the gap. CDR3 region: CASSFKGRNYEQYF. CDR3 nucleotide sequence: TGTGCCAGCAGCTTCAAGGGCAGGAACTACGAGCAGTACTTC.

The J gene is TRBJ2-2, the V gene TRBV5-4, with 9 nucleotides matching TRBD1. The CDR3 totals 15 residues. V lost 3 bases, J lost 5 bases, and 5 bases stayed unmatched. Germline V gene sequence: CDR1 SGHNT, CDR2 YYREEE (reference sequence). The CDR3 reads CASSSLQGATGELFF. In DNA form, the CDR3 reads TGTGCCAGCAGCTCGTTACAGGGGGCAACCGGGGAGCTGTTTTTT.

The chain joins TRBV5-1 to TRBJ2-3; maybe TRBD2 (5 bases). Germline CDR1 is SGHRS and CDR2 is YFSETQ. The CDR3 sequence is 16 residues long. Trimming removed 4 bases at V and 2 bases at J, with 17 bases between. CDR3 region: CASSPGLSEHTDTQYF. The CDR3 bases are TGCGCCAGCAGCCCTGGGCTTAGCGAGCACACAGATACGCAGTATTTT. Based on the CDR3 plus reference TRBV5-1 and TRBJ2-3, the full variable domain is KAGVTQTPRYLIKTRGQQVTLSCSPISGHRSVSWYQQTPGQGLQFLFEYFSETQRNKGNFPGRFSGRQFSNSRSEMNVSTLELGDSALYLCASSPGLSEHTDTQYFGPGTRLTVL.